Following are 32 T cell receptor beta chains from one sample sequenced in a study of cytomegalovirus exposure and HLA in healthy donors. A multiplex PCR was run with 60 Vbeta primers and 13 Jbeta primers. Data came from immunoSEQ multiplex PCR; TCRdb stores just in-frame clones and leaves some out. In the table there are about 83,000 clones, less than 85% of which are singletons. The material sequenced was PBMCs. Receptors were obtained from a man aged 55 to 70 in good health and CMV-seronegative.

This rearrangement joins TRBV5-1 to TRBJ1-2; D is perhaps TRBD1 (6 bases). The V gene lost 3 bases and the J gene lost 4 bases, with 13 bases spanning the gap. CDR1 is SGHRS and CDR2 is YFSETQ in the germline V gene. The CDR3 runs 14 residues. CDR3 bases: TGCGCCAGCAGCTCGGGGGGCTCGGCCTATGGCTACACCTTC. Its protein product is CASSSGGSAYGYTF. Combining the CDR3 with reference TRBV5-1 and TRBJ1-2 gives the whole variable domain KAGVTQTPRYLIKTRGQQVTLSCSPISGHRSVSWYQQTPGQGLQFLFEYFSETQRNKGNFPGRFSGRQFSNSRSEMNVSTLELGDSALYLCASSSGGSAYGYTFGSGTRLTVV.

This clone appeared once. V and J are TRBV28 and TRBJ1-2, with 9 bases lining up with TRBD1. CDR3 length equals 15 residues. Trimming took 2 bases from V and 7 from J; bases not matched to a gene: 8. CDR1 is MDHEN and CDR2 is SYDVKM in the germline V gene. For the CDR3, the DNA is TGTGCCAGCAGTTTAACAGGGGACAGGGTTGCTGGCTACACCTTC. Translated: CASSLTGDRVAGYTF.

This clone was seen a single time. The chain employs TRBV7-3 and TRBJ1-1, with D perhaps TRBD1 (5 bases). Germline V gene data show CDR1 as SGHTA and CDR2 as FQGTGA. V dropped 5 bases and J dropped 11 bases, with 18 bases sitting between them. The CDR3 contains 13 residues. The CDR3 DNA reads TGTGCCAGCAGCCCCGGGGGGGAGGTGAGGGCTTTCTTT. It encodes CASSPGGEVRAFF.

CDR3 bases: TGTGCCAGCAGCCCTGCCCCCCAGGGGTGGGACGAGCAGTACTTC. This codes for CASSPAPQGWDEQYF. This chain uses TRBV7-3 with TRBJ2-7, with a weak D call TRBD1 (6 bases). In germline, CDR1 is SGHTA, CDR2 FQGTGA. There are 15 residues in the CDR3. V was trimmed by 5 bases and J by 5 bases, leaving 19 bases between them.

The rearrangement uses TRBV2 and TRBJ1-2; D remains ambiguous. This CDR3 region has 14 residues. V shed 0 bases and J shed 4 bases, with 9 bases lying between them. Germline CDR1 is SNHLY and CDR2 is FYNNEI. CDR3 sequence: CASSEAYGFYGYTF. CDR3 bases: TGTGCCAGCAGTGAAGCCTACGGGTTCTATGGCTACACCTTC.

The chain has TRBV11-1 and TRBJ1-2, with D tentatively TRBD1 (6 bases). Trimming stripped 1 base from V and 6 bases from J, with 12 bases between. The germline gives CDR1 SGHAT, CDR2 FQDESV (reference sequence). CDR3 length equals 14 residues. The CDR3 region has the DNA TGTGCCAGCAGCTTAGGACAGGCCTCGGATGGCTACACCTTC. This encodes CASSLGQASDGYTF.

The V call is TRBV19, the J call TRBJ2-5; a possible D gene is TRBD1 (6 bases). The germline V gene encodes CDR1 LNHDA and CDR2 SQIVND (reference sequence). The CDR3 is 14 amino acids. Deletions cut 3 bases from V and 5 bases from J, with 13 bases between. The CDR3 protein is CASSMMGAAETQYF. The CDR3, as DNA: TGTGCCAGTAGTATGATGGGGGCGGCTGAGACCCAGTACTTC. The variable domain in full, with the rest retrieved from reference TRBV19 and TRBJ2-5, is DGGITQSPKYLFRKEGQNVTLSCEQNLNHDAMYWYRQDPGQGLRLIYYSQIVNDFQKGDIAEGYSVSREKKESFPLTVTSAQKNPTAFYLCASSMMGAAETQYFGPGTRLLVL.

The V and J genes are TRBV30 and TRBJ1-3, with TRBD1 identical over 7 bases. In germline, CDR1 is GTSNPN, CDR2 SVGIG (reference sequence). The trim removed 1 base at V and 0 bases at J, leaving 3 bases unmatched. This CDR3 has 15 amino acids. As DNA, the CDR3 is TGTGCCTGGAGTGCACAGGGGATCTCTGGAAACACCATATATTTT. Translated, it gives CAWSAQGISGNTIYF. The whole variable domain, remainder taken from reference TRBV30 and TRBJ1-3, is SQTIHQWPATLVQPVGSPLSLECTVEGTSNPNLYWYRQAAGRGLQLLFYSVGIGQISSEVPQNLSASRPQDRQFILSSKKLLLSDSGFYLCAWSAQGISGNTIYFGEGSWLTVV.

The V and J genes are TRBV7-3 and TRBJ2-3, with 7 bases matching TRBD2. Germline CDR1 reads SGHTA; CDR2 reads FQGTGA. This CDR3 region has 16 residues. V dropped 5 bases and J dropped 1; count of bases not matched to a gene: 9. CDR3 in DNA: TGTGCCAGCAGCCCCCCGGGCAGCGGGGGCACAGATACGCAGTATTTT. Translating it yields CASSPPGSGGTDTQYF.

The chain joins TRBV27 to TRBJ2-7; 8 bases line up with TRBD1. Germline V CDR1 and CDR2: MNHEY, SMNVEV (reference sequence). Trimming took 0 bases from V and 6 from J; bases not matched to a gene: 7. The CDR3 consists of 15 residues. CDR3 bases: TGTGCCAGCAGTTTATCGAAGGGACAGGTGTCCGAGCAGTACTTC. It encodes CASSLSKGQVSEQYF.

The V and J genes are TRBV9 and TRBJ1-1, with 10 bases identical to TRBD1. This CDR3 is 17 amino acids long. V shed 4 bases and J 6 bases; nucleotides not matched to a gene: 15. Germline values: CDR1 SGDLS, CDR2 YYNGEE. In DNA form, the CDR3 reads TGTGCCAGCAGCCCCGGGGGCGGGGTGACAGGGGGCTCTGAAGCTTTCTTT. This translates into CASSPGGGVTGGSEAFF. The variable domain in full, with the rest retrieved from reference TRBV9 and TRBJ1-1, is DSGVTQTPKHLITATGQRVTLRCSPRSGDLSVYWYQQSLDQGLQFLIQYYNGEERAKGNILERFSAQQFPDLHSELNLSSLELGDSALYFCASSPGGGVTGGSEAFFGQGTRLTVV.

In DNA form, the CDR3 reads TGTGCCAGTCAGGCAGGGTGGGCCGCAGCTGGAAACACCATATATTTT. Protein product: CASQAGWAAAGNTIYF. This chain joins TRBV19 and TRBJ1-3; D perhaps matches TRBD1 (5 bases). Germline V CDR1 and CDR2: LNHDA, SQIVND (reference sequence). This CDR3 comprises 16 residues. V was clipped by 8 bases and J by 2 bases, with 19 bases between them.

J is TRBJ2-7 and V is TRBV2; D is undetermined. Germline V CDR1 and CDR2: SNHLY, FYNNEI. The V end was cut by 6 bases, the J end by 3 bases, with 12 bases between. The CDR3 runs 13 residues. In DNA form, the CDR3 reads TGTGCCAGCAGATCCTCCGGAGTCTACGAGCAGTACTTC. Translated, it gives CASRSSGVYEQYF.

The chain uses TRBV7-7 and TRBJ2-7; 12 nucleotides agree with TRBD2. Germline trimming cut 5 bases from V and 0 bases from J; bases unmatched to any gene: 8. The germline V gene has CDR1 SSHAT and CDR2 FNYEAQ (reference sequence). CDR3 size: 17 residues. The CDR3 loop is CASSPLRTSGVSYEQYF. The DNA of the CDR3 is TGTGCCAGCAGCCCCCTTCGGACTAGCGGGGTCTCCTACGAGCAGTACTTC.

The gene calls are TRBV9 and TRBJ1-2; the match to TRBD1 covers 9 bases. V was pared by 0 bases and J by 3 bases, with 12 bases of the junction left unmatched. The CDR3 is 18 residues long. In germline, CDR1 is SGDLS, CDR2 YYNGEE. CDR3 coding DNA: TGTGCCAGCAGCGTAGAACCGACAGGGGGGCCCATATACTATGGCTACACCTTC. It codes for CASSVEPTGGPIYYGYTF.

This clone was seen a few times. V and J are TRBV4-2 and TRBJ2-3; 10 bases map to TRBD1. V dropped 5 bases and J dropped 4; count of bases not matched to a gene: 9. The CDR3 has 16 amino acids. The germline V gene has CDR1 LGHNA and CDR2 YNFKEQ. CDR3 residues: CASSLAATGGADTQYF. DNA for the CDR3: TGTGCCAGCAGCTTGGCAGCGACAGGGGGCGCAGATACGCAGTATTTT.

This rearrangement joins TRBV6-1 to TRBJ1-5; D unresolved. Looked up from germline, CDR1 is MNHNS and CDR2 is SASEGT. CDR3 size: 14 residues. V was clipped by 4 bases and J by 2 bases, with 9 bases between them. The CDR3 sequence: CASSVGSGNQPQHF. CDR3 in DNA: TGTGCCAGCAGTGTAGGGAGCGGCAATCAGCCCCAGCATTTT.

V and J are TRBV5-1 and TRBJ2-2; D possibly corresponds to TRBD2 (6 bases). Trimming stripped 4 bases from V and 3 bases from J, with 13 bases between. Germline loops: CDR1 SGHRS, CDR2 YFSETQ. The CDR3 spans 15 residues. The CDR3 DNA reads TGCGCCAGCAGCCTACTCACGGGAGACACCGGGGAGCTGTTTTTT. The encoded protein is CASSLLTGDTGELFF.

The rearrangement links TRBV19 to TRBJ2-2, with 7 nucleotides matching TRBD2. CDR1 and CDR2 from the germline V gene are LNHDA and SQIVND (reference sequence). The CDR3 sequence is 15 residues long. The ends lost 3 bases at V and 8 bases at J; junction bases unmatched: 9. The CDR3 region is CASSISQRGRGELFF. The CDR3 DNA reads TGTGCCAGTAGTATCTCCCAGCGGGGCCGGGGGGAGCTGTTTTTT.

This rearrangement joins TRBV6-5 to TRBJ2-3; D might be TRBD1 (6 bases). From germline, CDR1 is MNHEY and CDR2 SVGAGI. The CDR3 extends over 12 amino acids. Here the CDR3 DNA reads TGTGCTAGCCGGGACACCACAGATACGCAGTATTTT. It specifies CASRDTTDTQYF.

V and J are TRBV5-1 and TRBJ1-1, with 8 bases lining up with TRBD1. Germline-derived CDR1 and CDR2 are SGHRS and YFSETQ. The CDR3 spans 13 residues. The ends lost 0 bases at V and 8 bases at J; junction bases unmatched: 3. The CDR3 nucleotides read TGCGCCAGCAGCTTGGCGGACAGGGCGGAAGCTTTCTTT. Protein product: CASSLADRAEAFF.

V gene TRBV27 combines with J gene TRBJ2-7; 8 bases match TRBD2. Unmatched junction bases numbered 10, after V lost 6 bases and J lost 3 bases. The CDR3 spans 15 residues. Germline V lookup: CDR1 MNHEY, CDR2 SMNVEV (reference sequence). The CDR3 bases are TGTGCCAGCAGGCGGGGGGCTGGGGCTTACTACGAGCAGTACTTC. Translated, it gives CASRRGAGAYYEQYF.

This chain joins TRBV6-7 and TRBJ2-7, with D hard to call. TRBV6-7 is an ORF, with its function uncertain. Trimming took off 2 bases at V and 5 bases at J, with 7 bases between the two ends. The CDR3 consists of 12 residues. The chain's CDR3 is CASSYPPDEQYF. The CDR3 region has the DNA TGTGCCAGCAGTTACCCCCCCGACGAGCAGTACTTC.

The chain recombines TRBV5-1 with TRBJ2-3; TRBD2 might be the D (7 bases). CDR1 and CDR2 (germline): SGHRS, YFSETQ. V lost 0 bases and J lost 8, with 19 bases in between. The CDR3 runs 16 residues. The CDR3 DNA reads TGCGCCAGCAGCTTGGCAGTGGGGGGGGCCGGGGGTACGCAGTATTTT. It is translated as CASSLAVGGAGGTQYF.

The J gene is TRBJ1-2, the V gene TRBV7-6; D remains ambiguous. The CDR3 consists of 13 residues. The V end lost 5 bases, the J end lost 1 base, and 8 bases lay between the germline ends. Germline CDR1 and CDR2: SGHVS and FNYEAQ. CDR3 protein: CASSLPGNYGYTF. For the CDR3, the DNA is TGTGCCAGCAGCCTCCCCGGTAACTATGGCTACACCTTC.

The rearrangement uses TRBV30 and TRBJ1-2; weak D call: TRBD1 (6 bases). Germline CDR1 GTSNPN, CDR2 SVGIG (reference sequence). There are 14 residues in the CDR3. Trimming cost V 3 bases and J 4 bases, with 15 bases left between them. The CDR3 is CAWRGEGGVYGYTF. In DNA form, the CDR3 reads TGTGCCTGGAGGGGTGAAGGGGGAGTCTATGGCTACACCTTC.

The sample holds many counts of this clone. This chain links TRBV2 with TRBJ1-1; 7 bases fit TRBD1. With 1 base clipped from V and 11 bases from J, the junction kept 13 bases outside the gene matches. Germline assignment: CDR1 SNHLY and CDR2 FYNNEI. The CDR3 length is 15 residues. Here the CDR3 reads CASSEGGGTEFPAFF. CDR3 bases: TGTGCCAGCAGTGAAGGAGGGGGCACGGAGTTCCCCGCTTTCTTT.

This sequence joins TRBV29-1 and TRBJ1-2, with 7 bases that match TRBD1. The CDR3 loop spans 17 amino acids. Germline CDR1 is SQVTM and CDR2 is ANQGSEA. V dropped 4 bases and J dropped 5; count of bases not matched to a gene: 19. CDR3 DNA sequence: TGCAGCGTTGCAGGCGGGCTCGGGACAGACGATGGTTATGGCTACACCTTC. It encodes CSVAGGLGTDDGYGYTF.

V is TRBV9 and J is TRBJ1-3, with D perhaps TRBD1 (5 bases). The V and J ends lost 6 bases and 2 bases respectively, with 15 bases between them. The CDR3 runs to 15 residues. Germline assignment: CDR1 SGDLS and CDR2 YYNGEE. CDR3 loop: CASNPAGGAGNTIYF. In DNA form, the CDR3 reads TGTGCCAGCAACCCTGCCGGGGGGGCTGGAAACACCATATATTTT.

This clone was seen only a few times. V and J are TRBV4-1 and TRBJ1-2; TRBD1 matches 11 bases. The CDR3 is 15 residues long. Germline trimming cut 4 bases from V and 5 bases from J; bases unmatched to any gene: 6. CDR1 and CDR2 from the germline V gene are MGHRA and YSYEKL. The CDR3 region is CASSPRTGGGYGYTF. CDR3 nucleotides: TGCGCCAGCAGCCCGAGGACAGGGGGCGGTTATGGCTACACCTTC.

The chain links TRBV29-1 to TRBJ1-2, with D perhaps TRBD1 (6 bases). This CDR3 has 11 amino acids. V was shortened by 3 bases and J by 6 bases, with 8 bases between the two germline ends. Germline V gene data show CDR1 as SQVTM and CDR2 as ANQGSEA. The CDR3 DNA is TGCAGCGTTGATGGGGGCGATGGCTACACCTTC. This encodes CSVDGGDGYTF.

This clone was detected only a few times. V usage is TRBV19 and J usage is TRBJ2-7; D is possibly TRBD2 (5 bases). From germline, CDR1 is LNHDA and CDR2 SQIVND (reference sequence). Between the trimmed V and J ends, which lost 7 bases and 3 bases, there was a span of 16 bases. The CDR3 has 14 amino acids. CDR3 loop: CASTPGRGNYEQYF. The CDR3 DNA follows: TGTGCCAGTACCCCGGGGAGAGGCAACTACGAGCAGTACTTC. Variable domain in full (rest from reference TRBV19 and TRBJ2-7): DGGITQSPKYLFRKEGQNVTLSCEQNLNHDAMYWYRQDPGQGLRLIYYSQIVNDFQKGDIAEGYSVSREKKESFPLTVTSAQKNPTAFYLCASTPGRGNYEQYFGPGTRLTVT.